Shown below are 3 T cell receptor beta chains from a single sample sequenced in a study of cytomegalovirus exposure and HLA in healthy donors (TCRdb year 2017). Receptors were amplified or captured by the immunoSEQ multiplex PCR assay. For the multiplex PCR, a mixture combining 60 forward primers for TCR Vbeta segments and 13 reverse primers for TCR Jbeta segments was used. TCRdb limited this immuneACCESS table to in-frame rearrangements with V and J called. A share of clones is missing; checked studies link under half to unresolved V genes, and the rest is unexplained. In this sample the table shows 100,000 to 150,000 clones, around 76% of which occur a single time. In total, the top ten clones hold approximately 13% of the sample. The sequenced sample consisted of PBMCs. Receptors originate from a woman aged 55-70 years in good health and CMV-seropositive.

This clone has a handful of counts. The chain couples TRBV7-2 to TRBJ2-3, with 16 bases fitting TRBD2. The CDR3 spans 17 residues. In germline, CDR1 is SGHTA, CDR2 FQGNSA. V dropped 5 bases and J dropped 5; count of bases not matched to a gene: 7. The CDR3 DNA sequence: TGTGCCAGCAGCCCGCCGGGACTAGCGGGAGGGAGAGATACGCAGTATTTT. Residues: CASSPPGLAGGRDTQYF.

V gene TRBV6-5 combines with J gene TRBJ1-4; the D gene is possibly TRBD1 (6 bases). CDR1 is MNHEY and CDR2 is SVGAGI in the germline V gene. This CDR3 contains 14 residues. With 4 bases removed from V and 5 bases from J, the gap between germline ends came to 11 bases. The CDR3 DNA is TGTGCCAGCAGTTCAGTTCAGGGGAATGAAAAACTGTTTTTT. This translates into CASSSVQGNEKLFF.

CDR3 sequence: CASSQTRLAAYEQYF. CDR3 coding DNA: TGCGCCAGCAGCCAAACCCGACTAGCGGCCTACGAGCAGTACTTC. The rearrangement uses TRBV4-3 and TRBJ2-7, with 9 bases matching TRBD2. Germline V gene sequence: CDR1 LGHNA, CDR2 YSLEER. J gave up 2 bases and V 2 bases, and 4 bases lay outside the gene matches. This CDR3 region has 15 residues.